The 5 T cell receptor beta chains in this list originate from one sample, sequenced in a study of vaccination effects on CD4 cells after COVID-19. Libraries were prepared by immunoSEQ multiplex PCR; TCRdb keeps only in-frame clonotypes and omits some of them. The table lists approximately 37,000 clones, about two thirds of them singletons. Antigen specificity for these receptors is unknown. Sequencing in the ViraFEST assay came after antigen-specific CD4+ T cells had been expanded with viral peptide pools, which were used to stimulate PBMC. Subsequent to 10 days of culture, CD4+ T cells were isolated. The person's infection with SARS-CoV-2, confirmed by PCR, took place between March and December 2020. The sample was CD4+ T cells from PBMCs cultured with a peptide pool, taken before COVID-19 vaccination. The receptor source for this set is a human donor who had a prior SARS-CoV-2 infection.

V gene TRBV5-6 combines with J gene TRBJ2-2, with 9 bases matching TRBD2. The ends lost 4 bases at V and 5 bases at J; junction bases unmatched: 6. This CDR3 contains 15 residues. Germline V lookup: CDR1 SGHDT, CDR2 YYEEEE. CDR3 protein: CASSTRLAVTGELFF. CDR3 sequence (DNA): TGTGCCAGCAGCACGCGACTAGCGGTGACCGGGGAGCTGTTTTTT. The full variable domain, its missing parts supplied by reference TRBV5-6 and TRBJ2-2, is DAGVTQSPTHLIKTRGQQVTLRCSPKSGHDTVSWYQQALGQGPQFIFQYYEEEERQRGNFPDRFSGHQFPNYSSELNVNALLLGDSALYLCASSTRLAVTGELFFGEGSRLTVL.

The chain employs TRBV11-3 and TRBJ2-7; TRBD2 aligns across 10 bases. Germline V CDR1 and CDR2: SGHNT, YENEEA. The trim removed 1 base at V and 5 bases at J, leaving 8 bases unmatched. The CDR3 covers 16 residues. This chain's CDR3 is CASSLGAGGPGNEQYF. The CDR3 DNA reads TGTGCCAGCAGCTTAGGAGCGGGAGGGCCCGGGAACGAGCAGTACTTC.

This clone is a singleton in its sample. The V and J genes are TRBV7-9 and TRBJ2-3; D is possibly TRBD1 (5 bases). CDR1 SEHNR and CDR2 FQNEAQ come from the germline V gene (reference sequence). V was cut by 6 bases and J by 9 bases, with 16 bases left in between. The length of the CDR3 is 13 residues. CDR3 sequence reads: CASRAIGVGTQYF. The CDR3 DNA reads TGTGCCAGCAGGGCAATAGGGGTAGGGACGCAGTATTTT.

The chain recombines TRBV25-1 with TRBJ2-2; D is perhaps TRBD2 (7 bases). The CDR3 sequence is 15 residues long. Germline CDR1 reads MGHDK; CDR2 reads SYGVNS. V was pared by 6 bases and J by 1 base, with 12 bases between. CDR3 nucleotides: TGTGCCAGCAGGGAAGGGGGGGAGAACACCGGGGAGCTGTTTTTT. This encodes CASREGGENTGELFF.

V is TRBV9 and J is TRBJ1-3; maybe TRBD1 (6 bases). The CDR3 is 14 residues long. V was clipped by 3 bases and J by 5 bases, with 12 bases between them. Germline lookup yields CDR1 SGDLS and CDR2 YYNGEE. CDR3 bases: TGTGCCAGCAGCGAGCAGGGGTTGAGAAACACCATATATTTT. Amino acids: CASSEQGLRNTIYF.